This T cell receptor beta chain was recorded in a study of blood T cell repertoires in COVID-19. Overall study context: Collection of acute and convalescent COVID-19 samples took place in the United States, Italy and Spain.

Germline assignment: CDR1 SEHNR and CDR2 FQNEAQ (reference sequence). The V gene lost 8 bases and the J gene lost 5 bases, with 16 bases spanning the gap. This CDR3 contains 15 residues. This clone was observed a handful of times. Clones were read by immunoSEQ multiplex PCR, and TCRdb kept only the in-frame ones, dropping some. The sample consists of more than 200,000 clones, approximately 84% of them appearing once. Sequenced input: PBMCs or T cells enriched from blood (not recorded which). The chain has TRBV7-9 and TRBJ1-6; D possibly corresponds to TRBD1 (5 bases). This TCR came from a man aged 55 to 70 who had recovered from COVID-19. CDR3 bases: TGTGCCAGCGAGAATAGACAGACCAATAATTCACCCCTCCACTTT. It specifies CASENRQTNNSPLHF. Supplemented by reference TRBV7-9 and TRBJ1-6, the full variable domain reads DTGVSQNPRHKITKRGQNVTFRCDPISEHNRLYWYRQTLGQGPEFLTYFQNEAQLEKSRLLSDRFSAERPKGSFSTLEIQRTEQGDSAMYLCASENRQTNNSPLHFGNGTRLTVT.